These T cell receptor beta chains were read from a single sample in a study of glioma-infiltrating T cells after dendritic cell vaccination. The method was immunoSEQ multiplex PCR; TCRdb's version includes in-frame clones alone and lacks a portion of them. The table lists 3,000 to 4,000 clones, approximately 94% of them singletons, with approximately 5% in the top ten. This material consisted of blood, taken before dendritic cell vaccination. The source of these receptors is a human donor with glioblastoma. CDR3s include the opening cysteine and the closing phenylalanine or tryptophan. A D gene is named only where the DNA matches it firmly. Part of the rows lack a size; the others show once, few, many or a class for expanded clones.

j_gene | v_gene | abundance | d_gene | CDR3nt | CDR3aa
TRBJ1-2 | TRBV29-1 | NA | TRBD1 | TGCAGCGTTTCAGGGGGGATCCCACTATCTGGCTACACCTTC | CSVSGGIPLSGYTF
TRBJ1-1 | TRBV5-1 | NA | NA | TGCGCCAGCAGCCCAGGCCCCTGGGACACTGAAGCTTTCTTT | CASSPGPWDTEAFF
TRBJ2-3 | TRBV27 | NA | NA | TGTGCCAGCGGCAACTGGGCGACGAATACAGATACGCAGTATTTT | CASGNWATNTDTQYF
TRBJ1-5 | TRBV18 | NA | NA | TGTGCCAGCTCACCAGGTCCAGGGCGGAGCAATCAGCCCCAGCATTTT | CASSPGPGRSNQPQHF
TRBJ2-2 | TRBV5-1 | NA | NA | TGCGCCAGCAGCTTGGAACGGTCGAACACCGGGGAGCTGTTTTTT | CASSLERSNTGELFF
TRBJ1-3 | TRBV6-6 | NA | NA | TGTGCCAGCAGGCGGAAGGACACCCGCTCTGGAAACACCATATATTTT | CASRRKDTRSGNTIYF
TRBJ1-1 | TRBV18 | NA | TRBD1 | TGTGCCAGCTCGGGAGATCAAGGGGGCTTGAACACTGAAGCTTTCTTT | CASSGDQGGLNTEAFF
TRBJ1-3 | TRBV18 | NA | NA | TGTGCCAGCTCACTACAGGGTGGAGGCTCCTCTGGAAACACCATATATTTT | CASSLQGGGSSGNTIYF
TRBJ2-2 | TRBV6-1 | once | NA | TGTGCCAGCAGTGGACGTTTGGAGACCGGGGAGCTGTTTTTT | CASSGRLETGELFF
TRBJ1-2 | TRBV5-8 | once | TRBD1 | TGTGCCAGCAGCTTGGGACAGGGGGCGACGAGCTACACCTTC | CASSLGQGATSYTF
TRBJ1-5 | TRBV6-1 | NA | NA | TGTGCCAGCAGTGAAGCTTGGGGCCATAGCAATCAGCCCCAGCATTTT | CASSEAWGHSNQPQHF
TRBJ1-5 | TRBV27 | NA | NA | TGTGCCAGCAGTTTCGGGGCGGGGCTTCAGCCCCAGCATTTT | CASSFGAGLQPQHF
TRBJ1-5 | TRBV25-1 | NA | TRBD1 | TGTGCCAGCAGTGGGACAGGAGGACAGCCCCAGCATTTT | CASSGTGGQPQHF
TRBJ2-4 | TRBV30 | NA | TRBD1 | TGTGCCTACGGGACAGGGGGGGACATTCAGTACTTC | CAYGTGGDIQYF
TRBJ2-6 | TRBV13 | once | NA | TGTGCCAGCAGTCCCAGGGTGTCTGGGGCCAACGTCCTGACTTTC | CASSPRVSGANVLTF
TRBJ2-3 | TRBV7-9 | once | NA | TGTGCCAGCAGCATCTCCGGGACTTCTAGCACAGATACGCAGTATTTT | CASSISGTSSTDTQYF
TRBJ2-2 | TRBV29-1 | NA | TRBD2 | TGCAGCGTTGAGATGGTAGCGGGTGGGACCGGGGAGCTGTTTTTT | CSVEMVAGGTGELFF
TRBJ1-4 | TRBV6-5 | NA | NA | TGTGCCAGCAGTTACGGGCTGGGTGGTAATGAAAAACTGTTTTTT | CASSYGLGGNEKLFF
TRBJ2-6 | TRBV19 | NA | NA | TGTGCCAGTAGTAAGAGGTCACAAAGTCGGGCCAACGTCCTGACTTTC | CASSKRSQSRANVLTF
TRBJ1-4 | TRBV19 | NA | NA | TGTGCCAGTAGTAGGAGGTTAGATAATGAAAAACTGTTTTTT | CASSRRLDNEKLFF
TRBJ2-3 | TRBV19 | NA | NA | TGTGCCAGTAGTAGCACGGGAACTCGCACAGATACGCAGTATTTT | CASSSTGTRTDTQYF
TRBJ1-2 | TRBV4-2 | NA | NA | TGTGCCAGCAGCCAAGTTGCAGACAAGAATGGCTACACCTTC | CASSQVADKNGYTF
TRBJ1-1 | TRBV5-6 | NA | TRBD1 | TGTGCCAGCAGCTCCGGGACAGGGGCTGAAGCTTTCTTT | CASSSGTGAEAFF
TRBJ2-7 | TRBV6-6 | few | TRBD1 | TGTGCCAGCAGTTTGACAGGGAGCGAGCAGTACTTC | CASSLTGSEQYF
TRBJ2-7 | TRBV4-3 | NA | TRBD2 | TGCGCCAGCAGCCAGTCAAAGACCAAGCGGGATTCTTCCTACGAGCAGTACTTC | CASSQSKTKRDSSYEQYF
TRBJ1-2 | TRBV28 | NA | NA | TGTGCCAGCAGTCAAATCTATGGCTACACCTTC | CASSQIYGYTF
TRBJ2-7 | TRBV27 | once | NA | TGTGCCAGCAGTCCAGGGGCATCCTACGAGCAGTACTTC | CASSPGASYEQYF
TRBJ2-5 | TRBV28 | NA | TRBD1 | TGTGCCAGCAGTGCCCAGGGGGCTTGGGGGGAGACCCAGTACTTC | CASSAQGAWGETQYF
TRBJ1-5 | TRBV28 | NA | NA | TGTGCCAGCAGTTTACCGGTAGATAGCAATCAGCCCCAGCATTTT | CASSLPVDSNQPQHF
TRBJ2-7 | TRBV7-9 | once | NA | TGTGCCAGCAGCCTAACGGTACAGGTCTACGAGCAGTACTTC | CASSLTVQVYEQYF
TRBJ2-2 | TRBV9 | NA | NA | TGTGCCAGCAGCGCCCGAGGAGGACCGGCCACCGGGGAGCTGTTTTTT | CASSARGGPATGELFF
TRBJ2-7 | TRBV13 | NA | TRBD2 | TGTGCCAGCAGCCCGAACCGACTAGCGGGAGTATCCCCCATGGCCTACGAGCAGTACTTC | CASSPNRLAGVSPMAYEQYF
TRBJ2-7 | TRBV27 | NA | TRBD1 | TGTGCCAGCAGTTTACTGACTACAGGGGGTCGAACCTACGAGCAGTACTTC | CASSLLTTGGRTYEQYF
TRBJ2-1 | TRBV19 | NA | TRBD1 | TGTGCCAGTACCGCATCGACAGGGGGGTGGTATGAGCAGTTCTTC | CASTASTGGWYEQFF
TRBJ2-7 | TRBV5-4 | NA | TRBD2 | TGTGCCAGCAGCTTGGGTGGGCGGGAGGGGGGCGAGCAGTACTTC | CASSLGGREGGEQYF
TRBJ1-1 | TRBV6-5 | once | TRBD1 | TGTGCCAGCAGTTATAGACAGGGGCAGGCTTTGGTGGCTTTCTTT | CASSYRQGQALVAFF
TRBJ1-2 | TRBV28 | NA | NA | TGTGCCAGCAGTCCGGGACACCTCCCATTCTATGGCTACACCTTC | CASSPGHLPFYGYTF
TRBJ1-4 | TRBV28 | NA | NA | TGTTACAGCAGTCCCTCTACGACTGCAACTAATGAAAAACTGTTTTTT | CYSSPSTTATNEKLFF
TRBJ1-2 | TRBV9 | NA | NA | TGTGCCAGCAGCGTAGATCTTAACTATGGCTACACCTTC | CASSVDLNYGYTF
TRBJ1-2 | TRBV10-3 | NA | TRBD1 | TGTGCCATCAGTTGGACAGGGGGCATAAAATCTAACTATGGCTACACCTTC | CAISWTGGIKSNYGYTF
TRBJ2-3 | TRBV28 | NA | NA | TGTGCCAGCAGCCCGCTGAGGATCACAGATACGCAGTATTTT | CASSPLRITDTQYF
TRBJ2-1 | TRBV2 | NA | TRBD2 | TGTGCCAGTTATAAAGCGGGACTAGCGGGAGACTTGTCGTACAATGAGCAGTTCTTC | CASYKAGLAGDLSYNEQFF
TRBJ2-1 | TRBV7-9 | NA | TRBD2 | TGTGCCAGCAGCTTAAGCGGGAGAGTGAGCAATGAGCAGTTCTTC | CASSLSGRVSNEQFF
TRBJ1-1 | TRBV28 | NA | TRBD1 | TGTGCCACCAAGACTCGACAGGGTCGGGCTGAAGCTTTCTTT | CATKTRQGRAEAFF
TRBJ2-7 | TRBV7-8 | NA | TRBD2 | TGTGCCAGCAGCTATCTAGCGGTCGGTTACGAGCAGTACTTC | CASSYLAVGYEQYF
TRBJ1-4 | TRBV27 | NA | NA | TGTGCCAGCAGTCGCCAGGGGCGGGCTAATGAAAAACTGTTTTTT | CASSRQGRANEKLFF
TRBJ1-1 | TRBV28 | NA | NA | TGTGCCAGCAGTTCGGACAGACGGAACACTGAAGCTTTCTTT | CASSSDRRNTEAFF
TRBJ2-5 | TRBV4-3 | NA | NA | TGCGCCAGCAGCCAAGACAGGCAGGGCCAAGAGACCCAGTACTTC | CASSQDRQGQETQYF
TRBJ2-7 | TRBV27 | NA | NA | TGTGCCAGCAGTTGGCGGATGAACTACGAGCAGTACTTC | CASSWRMNYEQYF
TRBJ2-2 | TRBV6-1 | NA | NA | TGTGCCAGCAGTATACGACTCCTCGGGGAGCTGTTTTTT | CASSIRLLGELFF